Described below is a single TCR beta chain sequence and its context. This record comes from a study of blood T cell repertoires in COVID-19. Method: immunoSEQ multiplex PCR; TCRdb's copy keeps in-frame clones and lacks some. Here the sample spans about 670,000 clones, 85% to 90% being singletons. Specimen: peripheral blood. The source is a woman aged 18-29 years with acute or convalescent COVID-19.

The CDR3 here is CASSQATGSDEQYF. CDR3 bases: TGCGCCAGCAGCCAAGCGACTGGTTCGGACGAGCAGTACTTC. The chain combines TRBV4-3 with TRBJ2-7; no definite D call. The CDR3 is 14 residues long. The ends were cut back, 1 base at V and 5 bases at J, with 12 bases in the middle. Germline values: CDR1 LGHNA, CDR2 YSLEER.